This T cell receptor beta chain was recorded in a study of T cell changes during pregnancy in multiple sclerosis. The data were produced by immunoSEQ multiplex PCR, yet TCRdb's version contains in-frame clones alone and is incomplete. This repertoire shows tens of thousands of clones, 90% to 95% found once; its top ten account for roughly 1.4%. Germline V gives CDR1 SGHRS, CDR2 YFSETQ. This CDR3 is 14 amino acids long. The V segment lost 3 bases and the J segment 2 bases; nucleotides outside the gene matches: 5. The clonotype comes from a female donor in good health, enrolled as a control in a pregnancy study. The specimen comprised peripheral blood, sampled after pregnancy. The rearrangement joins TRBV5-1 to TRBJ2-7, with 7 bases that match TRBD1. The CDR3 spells CASSSRQGPYEQYF. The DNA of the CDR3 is TGCGCCAGCAGCTCGCGACAGGGCCCCTACGAGCAGTACTTC.